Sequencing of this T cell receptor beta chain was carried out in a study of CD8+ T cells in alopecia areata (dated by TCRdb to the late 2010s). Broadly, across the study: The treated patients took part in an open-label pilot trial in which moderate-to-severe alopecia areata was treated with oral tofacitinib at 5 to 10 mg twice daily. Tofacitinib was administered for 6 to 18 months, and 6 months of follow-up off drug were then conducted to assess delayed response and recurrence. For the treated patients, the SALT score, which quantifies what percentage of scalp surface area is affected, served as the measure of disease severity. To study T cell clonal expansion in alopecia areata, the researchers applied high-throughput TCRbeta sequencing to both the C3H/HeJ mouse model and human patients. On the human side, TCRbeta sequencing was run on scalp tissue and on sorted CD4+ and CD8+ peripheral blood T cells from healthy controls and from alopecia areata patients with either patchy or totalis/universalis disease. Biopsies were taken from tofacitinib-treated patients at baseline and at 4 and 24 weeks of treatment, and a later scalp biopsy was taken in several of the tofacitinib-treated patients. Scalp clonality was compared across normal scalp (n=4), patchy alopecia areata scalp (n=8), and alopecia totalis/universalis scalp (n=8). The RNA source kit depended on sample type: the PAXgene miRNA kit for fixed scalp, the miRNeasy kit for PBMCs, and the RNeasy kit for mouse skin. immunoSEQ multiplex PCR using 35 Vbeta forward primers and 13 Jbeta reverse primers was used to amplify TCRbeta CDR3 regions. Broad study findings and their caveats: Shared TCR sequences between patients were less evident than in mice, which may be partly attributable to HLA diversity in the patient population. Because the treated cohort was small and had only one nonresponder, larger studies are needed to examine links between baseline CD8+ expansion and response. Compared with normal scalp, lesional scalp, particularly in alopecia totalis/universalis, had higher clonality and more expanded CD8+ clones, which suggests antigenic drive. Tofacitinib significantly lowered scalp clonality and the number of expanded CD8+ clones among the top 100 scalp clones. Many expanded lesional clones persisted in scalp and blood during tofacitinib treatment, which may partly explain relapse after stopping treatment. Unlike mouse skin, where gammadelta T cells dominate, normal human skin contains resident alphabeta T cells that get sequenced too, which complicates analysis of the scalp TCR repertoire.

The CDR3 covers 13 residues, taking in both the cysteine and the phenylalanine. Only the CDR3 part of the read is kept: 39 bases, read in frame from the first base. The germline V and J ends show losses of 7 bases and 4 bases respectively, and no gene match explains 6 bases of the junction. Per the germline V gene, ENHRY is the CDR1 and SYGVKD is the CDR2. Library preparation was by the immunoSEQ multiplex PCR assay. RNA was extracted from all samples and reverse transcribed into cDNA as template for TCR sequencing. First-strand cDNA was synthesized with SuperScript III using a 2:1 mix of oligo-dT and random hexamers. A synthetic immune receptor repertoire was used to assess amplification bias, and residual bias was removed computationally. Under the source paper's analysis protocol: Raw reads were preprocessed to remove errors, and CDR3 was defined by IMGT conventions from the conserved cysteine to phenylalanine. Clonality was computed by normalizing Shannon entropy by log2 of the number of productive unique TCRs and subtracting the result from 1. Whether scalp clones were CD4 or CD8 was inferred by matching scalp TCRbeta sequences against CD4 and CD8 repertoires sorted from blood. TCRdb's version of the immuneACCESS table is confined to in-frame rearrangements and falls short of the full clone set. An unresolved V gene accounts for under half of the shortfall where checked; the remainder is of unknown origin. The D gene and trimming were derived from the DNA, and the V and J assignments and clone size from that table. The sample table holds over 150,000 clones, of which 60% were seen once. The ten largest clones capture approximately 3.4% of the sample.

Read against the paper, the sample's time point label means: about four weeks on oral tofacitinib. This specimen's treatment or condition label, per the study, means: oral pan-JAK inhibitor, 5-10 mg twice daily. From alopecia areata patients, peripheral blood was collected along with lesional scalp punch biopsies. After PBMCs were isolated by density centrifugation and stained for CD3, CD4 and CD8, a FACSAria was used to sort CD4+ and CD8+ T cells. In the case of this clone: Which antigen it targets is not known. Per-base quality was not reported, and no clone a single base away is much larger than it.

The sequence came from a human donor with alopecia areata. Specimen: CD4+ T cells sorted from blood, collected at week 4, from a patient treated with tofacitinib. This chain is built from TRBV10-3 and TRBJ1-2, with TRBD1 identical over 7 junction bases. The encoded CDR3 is CAIMRTGSYGYTF. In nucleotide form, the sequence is TGTGCCATCATGCGGACAGGCAGCTATGGCTACACCTTC.